This T cell receptor (beta chain) stems from a study of blood T cell repertoires in COVID-19. Original processing notes: Estimates of nucleated cell counts were drawn from the amplification of reference gene primers. Data came from immunoSEQ multiplex PCR; TCRdb stores just in-frame clones and leaves some out. V and J calls and clone size are as listed in that table; D and trimming were resolved from the DNA. Seen here are about 130,000 clones, around 86% observed once, and the top ten hold 20% to 30%. Germline CDR1 is SGHVS and CDR2 is FQNEAQ. V trimming: 1 base; J trimming: 4 bases; junction bases outside the gene matches: 4. The CDR3 sequence is 15 residues long.

The gene calls are TRBV7-8 and TRBJ1-2; 9 bases agree with TRBD1. Sequenced material: peripheral blood. The TCR originated in an elderly woman with acute or convalescent COVID-19. CDR3 bases: TGTGCCAGCAGCTTAGGAACAGGGGGCGTCTATGGCTACACCTTC. Its protein product is CASSLGTGGVYGYTF.